This paragraph covers one T cell receptor (beta chain) sequence. This clonotype occurred many times. What this receptor recognizes is not known. Per-base quality was not reported, and no clone a single base away is much larger than it. The TCR beta CDR3 regions were amplified from RNA transcripts. The first round of RT-PCR for the TCR CDR3 was performed with the HTBI primer set and the Qiagen OneStep RT-PCR kit. Libraries were constructed in a second round of multiplex PCR, after which size selection and purification were carried out. Paired-end sequencing of the libraries was performed with 100 bp reads on an Illumina HiSeq2000. For the original study's pipeline: SOAPnuke was used to process the raw data, throwing out any read that contained adapters or uncalled bases, had a mean Phred below 15, or lacked an exact constant-primer or identifier match. High-quality paired reads were merged with COPE v1.2.5, and unique nucleotide sequences were defined as clonotypes. MiTCR v1.1 was used to align the clonotypes against IMGT TRBV, TRBD and TRBJ reference segments. The analysis was restricted to V-J combinations with a frequency above 0.0001, which together covered 99% to 99.2% of the repertoires. The TCS score was defined as F50 (clonal expansion) divided by E x V (chaos), with BLOSUM62-based TCRdist calculated between CDR3 peptides within each V-J. Welch's t-statistics and random forest reduced roughly 500 V-J features to fewer than 15, which were used in a naive Bayes classifier (R e1071). TCRdb took the public reads, trimmed them with fastp at Q25, ran MiXCR for clone calling and kept in-frame beta chains. CDR3 protein duplicates are merged, each entry listing the most common genes and DNA. The V and J calls and clone size come from TCRdb's table, not from the authors' own analysis. The sample contains hundreds of thousands of distinct CDR3 sequences, less than 15% of them found a single time. The ten largest clones add up to roughly 10% of the sample.

The germline V end is reduced by 5 bases and the J end by 0 bases; junction bases left unmatched: 4. From the cysteine up to the phenylalanine, the CDR3 has a length of 15 residues. Only the CDR3 DNA is retained, 45 bases long and in frame from the first base. Based on the germline V gene, the CDR1 and CDR2 sequences are MNHEY and SVGEGT. This entry belongs to a study of T cells in Graves' hyperthyroidism and ophthalmopathy (dated by TCRdb to the late 2010s). Some background on the complete study: Peripheral blood samples were taken at the time of initial diagnosis, prior to any treatment. The 100 discovery patients were divided at random into training and test sets in a 7:3 ratio. Whether ophthalmopathy could be predicted prospectively was tested in an independent validation cohort made up of 18 hyperthyroidism patients plus 17 patients who later progressed to ophthalmopathy. TCR V-J signatures able to tell the groups apart were searched for in a discovery cohort of more than 90 patients, of whom more than 40 had Graves' ophthalmopathy and about 55 had stable Graves' hyperthyroidism. Thyroid tissue and blood T-cell repertoires from about 6 Graves' hyperthyroidism patients were also compared in the study. Once sampling was done, hyperthyroidism patients were given methimazole at a starting dose of 30 mg daily, whereas ophthalmopathy patients were given high-dose intravenous methylprednisolone. TCR Vbeta CDR3 sequencing of roughly 140 peripheral blood samples (over 40 ophthalmopathy, 75 to 85 hyperthyroidism and some 17 progressor patients) is reported in the paper.

Stable Graves' hyperthyroidism was defined as the absence of progression to ophthalmopathy over 18 months of follow-up. The hyperthyroidism patients were between 18 and 65 years old and newly diagnosed, with a disease duration of less than 2 months. Patients with uncontrolled infections, other autoimmune diseases, pregnancy or lactation were excluded. Diagnoses relied on clinical symptoms, serum thyroxine and TRAb, thyroid ultrasound and orbital computed tomography. PBMCs were isolated from 10 ml of fresh peripheral blood by Ficoll-Paque density gradient centrifugation. Trizol reagent was used to extract total RNA, and RNA quality was then checked on an Agilent 2100 Bioanalyzer. The investigation overall reported the following: Ophthalmopathy was separated from stable hyperthyroidism by a 13 V-J signature model, with about 86% sensitivity and about 81% specificity obtained in cross-validation and 80%/75% obtained in testing. Blood samples also contained most of the expanded thyroid clonotypes (frequency above 0.001), which suggests that blood repertoires may reflect thyroid immune responses. No statistical method was used to set the sample size in advance, and investigators knew the group allocation. In validation, the model predicted progression to ophthalmopathy with approximately 71% sensitivity and roughly 72% specificity, a median of 6.5 months before onset.

This receptor was identified in a woman aged 18 to 35 with Graves' hyperthyroidism. The chain uses TRBV6-2 or TRBV6-3 and TRBJ2-5; TRBD2 lines up with 9 middle nucleotides. The sequencing input was blood. The bases read TGTGCCAGCAGTCTAGCGGGACTGTACCAAGAGACCCAGTACTTC. The resulting protein is CASSLAGLYQETQYF.